Listed here are 30 T cell receptor beta chains from one sample, sequenced in a study of blood T cell repertoires in COVID-19. TCRdb keeps only in-frame clones here, not all; method: immunoSEQ multiplex PCR. Of fewer than 150,000 clones listed, approximately 83% are singletons. The sample taken for sequencing was peripheral blood. These receptors originate from a woman in her fifties or sixties who had recovered from COVID-19.

J is TRBJ2-1 and V is TRBV13, with 15 nucleotides matching TRBD2. The germline gives CDR1 PRHDT, CDR2 FYEKMQ (reference sequence). CDR3 length: 19 residues. J gave up 15 bases and V 5 bases, and 23 bases lay outside the gene matches. As DNA, the CDR3 is TGTGCCAGCAGCCCCCTAAGCAACCGGTGGACTAGCGGGGGGGCCAATTGGTTCTTC. Translating gives CASSPLSNRWTSGGANWFF.

The genes are TRBV12-5 and TRBJ2-7, with a weak D call TRBD1 (6 bases). Germline CDR1 LGHNT, CDR2 FRNRAP. The length of the CDR3 is 14 residues. The V end was cut by 0 bases, the J end by 3 bases, with 9 bases between. CDR3 in DNA: TGTGCTAGTGGTTTGGTACCGGACAGCTACGAGCAGTACTTC. Translation gives CASGLVPDSYEQYF.

V usage is TRBV4-1 and J usage is TRBJ2-1, with D possibly TRBD1 on 5 matching bases. Per germline, CDR1 MGHRA and CDR2 YSYEKL. Between the trimmed V and J ends, which lost 4 bases and 9 bases, there was a span of 10 bases. This CDR3 comprises 12 residues. CDR3 region: CASSRSRGEQFF. The DNA of the CDR3 is TGCGCCAGCAGCCGTTCTAGGGGTGAGCAGTTCTTC.

The chain employs TRBV7-3 and TRBJ2-3; 11 nucleotides match TRBD2. V was pared by 6 bases and J by 0 bases, with 2 bases of the junction left unmatched. Germline lookup yields CDR1 SGHTA and CDR2 FQGTGA. The CDR3 consists of 15 residues. In DNA, the CDR3 is TGTGCCAGCAGACTAGCGGGAGCTAGCACAGATACGCAGTATTTT. Protein: CASRLAGASTDTQYF. The full variable domain, in which reference TRBV7-3 and TRBJ2-3 provide the parts outside the CDR3, is GAGVSQTPSNKVTEKGKYVELRCDPISGHTALYWYRQSLGQGPEFLIYFQGTGAADDSGLPNDRFFAVRPEGSVSTLKIQRTERGDSAVYLCASRLAGASTDTQYFGPGTRLTVL.

The V call is TRBV19, the J call TRBJ1-5; D unresolved. Germline CDR1 LNHDA, CDR2 SQIVND (reference sequence). Trimming stripped 3 bases from V and 4 bases from J, with 19 bases between. The CDR3 has 17 amino acids. The CDR3 DNA follows: TGTGCCAGTAGTATTGGTCTATTGATACGCCCAAATCAGCCCCAGCATTTT. As protein: CASSIGLLIRPNQPQHF.

The rearrangement joins TRBV30 to TRBJ1-3; D unclear. CDR1 is GTSNPN and CDR2 is SVGIG in the germline V gene (reference sequence). CDR3 length equals 13 residues. Trimming stripped 0 bases from V and 2 bases from J, with 5 bases between. The CDR3 reads CAWSVATGNTIYF. The CDR3 DNA follows: TGTGCCTGGAGTGTAGCTACTGGAAACACCATATATTTT.

This clone has a single count. The J gene is TRBJ2-7, the V gene TRBV5-4; D may be TRBD1 (5 bases). Germline loops: CDR1 SGHNT, CDR2 YYREEE (reference sequence). V was trimmed by 4 bases and J by 0 bases, leaving 17 bases between them. This CDR3 region has 16 residues. This chain's CDR3 is CASSRPDTRSSYEQYF. The CDR3 region has the DNA TGTGCCAGCAGCCGCCCGGACACGCGGAGCTCCTACGAGCAGTACTTC.

The chain uses TRBV18 and TRBJ1-1; 9 positions match TRBD1. This CDR3 has 16 amino acids. Trimming took 2 bases from V and 0 from J; bases not matched to a gene: 4. Per the germline V gene, CDR1 is KGHSH and CDR2 is LQKENI. The CDR3 spells CASSPSTGGMNTEAFF. CDR3 DNA: TGTGCCAGCTCACCATCGACAGGGGGGATGAACACTGAAGCTTTCTTT.

The rearrangement uses TRBV3-1 (or the pseudogene TRBV3-2) and TRBJ2-5; the match to TRBD1 covers 8 bases. The CDR3 runs to 14 residues. Germline assignment: CDR1 LGHDT and CDR2 YNNKEL (reference sequence). The J segment lost 4 bases and the V segment lost 4 bases, leaving 5 bases of the junction unmatched. DNA of the CDR3: TGTGCCAGCAGCCTCCCAGGGGGCCCAGAGACCCAGTACTTC. Encoded protein: CASSLPGGPETQYF.

V is TRBV5-1 and J is TRBJ1-3; D possibly corresponds to TRBD1 (6 bases). Germline lookup yields CDR1 SGHRS and CDR2 YFSETQ. The CDR3 is 15 amino acids. Deletions cut 4 bases from V and 3 bases from J, with 14 bases between. The CDR3 sequence: CASSPGGQIGNTIYF. The DNA for the CDR3 is TGCGCCAGCAGCCCCGGGGGGCAGATTGGAAACACCATATATTTT.

The gene calls are TRBV5-4 and TRBJ2-7, with TRBD2 identical over 9 bases. Trimming at V came to 0 bases and at J to 6 bases, leaving 7 bases not matched to a gene. The V gene's germline CDR1 is SGHNT and CDR2 YYREEE (reference sequence). The CDR3 consists of 15 residues. CDR3 region: CASSLGSSGGAEQYF. The CDR3 nucleotides are TGTGCCAGCAGCTTGGGGAGTAGCGGGGGTGCCGAGCAGTACTTC.

The V gene is TRBV7-9, the J gene TRBJ2-1; 8 bases fit TRBD2. CDR3 length: 16 amino acids. Germline V gene lookup returns CDR1 SEHNR and CDR2 FQNEAQ (reference sequence). V lost 1 base and J lost 4; bases outside the gene matches: 6. CDR3 sequence (DNA): TGTGCCAGCAGCTTAGTATCTAGCGGGTCGTACAATGAGCAGTTCTTC. The encoded protein is CASSLVSSGSYNEQFF.

The chain recombines TRBV7-9 with TRBJ2-2; 7 bases are shared with TRBD1. Per germline, CDR1 SEHNR and CDR2 FQNEAQ (reference sequence). V gave up 0 bases and J gave up 2 bases; unmatched junction bases: 12. The CDR3 extends over 19 amino acids. Written as DNA, the CDR3 is TGTGCCAGCAGCTTAGCGAGGATACGACAGGGATTAAACACCGGGGAGCTGTTTTTT. It specifies CASSLARIRQGLNTGELFF.

This rearrangement joins TRBV20-1 to TRBJ1-6; 9 bases are a match to TRBD1. The CDR3 is made up of 14 amino acids. Germline-derived CDR1 and CDR2 are DFQATT and SNEGSKA (reference sequence). V was clipped by 3 bases and J by 10 bases; unmatched bases: 7. The CDR3 nucleotides read TGCAGTGCTAGTATTGGGACAGGGCGATCACCCCTCCACTTT. Amino acid sequence: CSASIGTGRSPLHF.

The chain carries TRBV19 and TRBJ1-5; 7 bases are shared with TRBD1. The junction had 7 bases not matched to a gene; V was cut back by 6 bases and J by 5 bases. The CDR3 is 14 residues long. Germline V lookup: CDR1 LNHDA, CDR2 SQIVND (reference sequence). CDR3 sequence reads: CASRHRDSDQPQHF. The CDR3 DNA reads as TGTGCCAGTAGGCACCGGGACAGTGATCAGCCCCAGCATTTT.

The chain carries TRBV6-5 and TRBJ2-1; D is possibly TRBD1 (5 bases). The CDR3 is made up of 15 amino acids. V lost 7 bases and J 5 bases, leaving 18 bases between the germline ends. Looked up from germline, CDR1 is MNHEY and CDR2 is SVGAGI. DNA for the CDR3: TGTGCCAGCACCAGAAGTTACACAGGCGACAATGAGCAGTTCTTC. This gives the protein CASTRSYTGDNEQFF.

The V and J genes are TRBV11-2 and TRBJ1-2, with 8 bases matching TRBD1. V lost 5 bases, J lost 9 bases, and 11 bases stayed unmatched. CDR1 is SGHAT, CDR2 FQNNGV, per germline. The CDR3 is made up of 14 amino acids. In nucleotides, the CDR3 is TGTGCCAGCAGCCAGGACAGGGAGAGTAGTAGCTACACCTTC. Translation gives CASSQDRESSSYTF.

The chain employs TRBV7-6 and TRBJ2-7; D is ambiguous. CDR3 length: 13 residues. Germline lookup yields CDR1 SGHVS and CDR2 FNYEAQ. Trimming left V 5 bases short and J 4 bases short, with 12 bases between. CDR3 loop: CASSIGPNYEQYF. CDR3 in DNA: TGTGCCAGCAGCATAGGGCCCAATTACGAGCAGTACTTC. The full variable domain, rest sourced from reference TRBV7-6 and TRBJ2-7, is GAGVSQSPRYKVTKRGQDVALRCDPISGHVSLYWYRQALGQGPEFLTYFNYEAQQDKSGLPNDRFSAERPEGSISTLTIQRTEQRDSAMYRCASSIGPNYEQYFGPGTRLTVT.

The chain recombines TRBV6-5 with TRBJ2-1; a weak D match, TRBD1 (7 bases). The V gene's germline CDR1 is MNHEY and CDR2 SVGAGI. This CDR3 is 14 amino acids long. V was cut by 7 bases and J by 4 bases, with 14 bases left in between. The CDR3 protein is CASNPRGVYNEQFF. For the CDR3, the DNA is TGTGCCAGCAATCCCAGGGGGGTGTACAATGAGCAGTTCTTC.

This sequence joins TRBV13 and TRBJ1-2; 10 bases are shared with TRBD1. The CDR3 has 16 residues. Germline lookup yields CDR1 PRHDT and CDR2 FYEKMQ (reference sequence). The V gene end was trimmed by 5 bases and the J gene end by 4 bases; junction bases not matched to a gene: 10. The CDR3 DNA reads TGTGCCAGCAGCCCCTCGACAGGGGGCGGTGGCTATGGCTACACCTTC. Amino acids: CASSPSTGGGGYGYTF.

The chain is built from TRBV5-5 and TRBJ2-5; 10 positions agree with TRBD1. The CDR3 has 17 residues. The trim removed 0 bases at V and 4 bases at J, leaving 9 bases unmatched. Germline CDR1 and CDR2: SGHKS and YYEKEE (reference sequence). The CDR3 spells CASSLVFRGTGVETQYF. CDR3 bases: TGTGCCAGCAGCTTGGTGTTTCGCGGGACAGGGGTAGAGACCCAGTACTTC.

This clone was found a few times. This chain links TRBV19 with TRBJ2-1; 8 bases line up with TRBD2. CDR1 is LNHDA, CDR2 SQIVND, per germline (reference sequence). J was trimmed by 6 bases and V by 5 bases; bases with no gene match: 15. This CDR3 is built from 17 residues. DNA for the CDR3: TGTGCCAGTAGTCCACAGGGCACTAGCGGTCCTCTCAATGAGCAGTTCTTC. Translating it yields CASSPQGTSGPLNEQFF.

The chain recombines TRBV12-5 with TRBJ1-1, with unresolved D. The CDR3 is 17 residues long. The V end was cut by 0 bases, the J end by 0 bases, with 14 bases between. Germline CDR1 reads LGHNT; CDR2 reads FRNRAP. In DNA form, the CDR3 reads TGTGCTAGTGGTTTGGTTTTAGCTCCGGGAATGAACACTGAAGCTTTCTTT. Translating gives CASGLVLAPGMNTEAFF.

CDR3: CSVPQGASGYTF. In DNA, the CDR3 is TGCAGCGTTCCACAGGGGGCGAGTGGCTACACCTTC. The chain employs TRBV29-1 and TRBJ1-2, with 9 bases that match TRBD1. Trimming at V came to 5 bases and at J to 7 bases, leaving 5 bases not matched to a gene. The CDR3 runs to 12 residues. Germline V gene data show CDR1 as SQVTM and CDR2 as ANQGSEA.

The chain carries TRBV11-2 and TRBJ2-7; D unclear. The V gene's germline CDR1 is SGHAT and CDR2 FQNNGV. The CDR3 is 14 amino acids. V was cut by 0 bases and J by 4 bases, with 10 bases left in between. The CDR3 nucleotides read TGTGCCAGCAGCTTAGAACTGGGCTATTACGAGCAGTACTTC. This codes for CASSLELGYYEQYF. The full variable domain, with the rest looked up from reference TRBV11-2 and TRBJ2-7, is EAGVAQSPRYKIIEKRQSVAFWCNPISGHATLYWYQQILGQGPKLLIQFQNNGVVDDSQLPKDRFSAERLKGVDSTLKIQPAKLEDSAVYLCASSLELGYYEQYFGPGTRLTVT.

The CDR3 bases are TGTGCCAGCAGTAGGACAAGCTTTTACGAGCAGTACTTC. It is translated as CASSRTSFYEQYF. The gene calls are TRBV27 and TRBJ2-7; TRBD1 might be the D (5 bases). CDR1 is MNHEY, CDR2 SMNVEV, per germline (reference sequence). The CDR3 has 13 residues. The ends were cut back, 5 bases at V and 4 bases at J, with 12 bases in the middle.

The chain recombines TRBV11-3 with TRBJ2-7, with D unresolved. This CDR3 spans 15 amino acids. From germline, CDR1 is SGHNT and CDR2 YENEEA. V lost 0 bases and J lost 2, with 11 bases in between. The CDR3 DNA sequence: TGTGCCAGCAGCTTAGATAATCCCGGTGCCTACGAGCAGTACTTC. Translating gives CASSLDNPGAYEQYF.

This chain joins TRBV19 and TRBJ1-2, with unresolved D. The germline CDR1 and CDR2 sequences are LNHDA and SQIVND (reference sequence). Trimming cost V 9 bases and J 3 bases, with 8 bases left between them. The CDR3 length is 11 residues. CDR3 nucleotide sequence: TGTGCCAGCAGGATTTACTATGGCTACACCTTC. Its translation: CASRIYYGYTF.

The CDR3 sequence: CASSPGLAGGTQYF. The CDR3 bases are TGTGCCAGCAGCCCGGGACTAGCGGGGGGGACCCAGTACTTC. The chain joins TRBV7-7 to TRBJ2-5; 15 bases line up with TRBD2. Germline V CDR1 and CDR2: SSHAT, FNYEAQ (reference sequence). After removal of 5 bases from V and 7 bases from J, the junction contained 2 bases not matched to a gene. There are 14 residues in the CDR3.

The chain joins TRBV18 to TRBJ2-7; 7 bases align to TRBD2. Looked up from germline, CDR1 is KGHSH and CDR2 is LQKENI. The CDR3 runs to 17 residues. Trimming cost V 1 base and J 0 bases; bases outside gene matches: 9. The CDR3 coding sequence is TGTGCCAGCTCACCACGAGGAGGAAGCGGGACCTCCTACGAGCAGTACTTC. It is translated as CASSPRGGSGTSYEQYF.